This TCR beta chain was profiled in a study of T cells in Graves' hyperthyroidism and ophthalmopathy (dated by TCRdb to the late 2010s). Some background on the complete study: Peripheral blood was sampled at the time of initial diagnosis, prior to any treatment. To identify distinguishing TCR V-J signatures, a discovery cohort of 90 to 100 patients was used, comprising some 43 with Graves' ophthalmopathy and around 60 with stable Graves' hyperthyroidism. Prospective prediction of ophthalmopathy was tested in an independent validation cohort consisting of 18 to 20 hyperthyroidism patients and more than 15 patients who later progressed to ophthalmopathy. The 100 or so discovery patients were randomly divided into training and test sets at a 7:3 ratio. Thyroid tissue and blood T-cell repertoires from about six Graves' hyperthyroidism patients were also compared in the study. After blood sampling, hyperthyroidism patients were treated with methimazole at a starting dose of 30 mg daily, and ophthalmopathy patients were treated with high-dose intravenous methylprednisolone. According to the paper, TCR Vbeta CDR3 sequencing was carried out on approximately 140 peripheral blood samples, which came from fewer than 50 ophthalmopathy, 75 to 80 hyperthyroidism and some 17 progressor patients. Broader findings and caveats from the paper: Most expanded thyroid clonotypes (frequency above 0.001) were also found in blood, which suggests that blood repertoires may mirror thyroid immune responses. In validation, the model predicted progression to ophthalmopathy with approximately 71% sensitivity and less than 75% specificity, a median of 6.5 months before onset. In cross-validation, a model built on a 13 V-J signature told ophthalmopathy apart from stable hyperthyroidism with over 85% sensitivity and approximately 81% specificity, and in testing the same model reached 80%/75%. No statistical method was used to set the sample size in advance, and investigators knew the group allocation.

Compared with germline, V lacks 4 bases and J lacks 6 bases; bases without a gene match: 6. Its CDR3 holds 14 amino acids, cysteine through phenylalanine. Left in the record is the CDR3 DNA by itself, 42 bases read in frame from the first base. The CDR1 and CDR2 encoded by the germline V gene are SGDLS and YYNGEE. At least ten counts were recorded for this clonotype. Its antigen remains undetermined. No quality values exist for individual bases; no much larger clone is one base distant. Ophthalmopathy patients had moderately to severely active disease, Clinical Activity Score of at least 3, NOSPECS grade of at least 4, and duration under 3 months. Patients with uncontrolled infections, other autoimmune diseases, pregnancy or lactation were excluded. Diagnoses relied on clinical symptoms, serum thyroxine and TRAb, thyroid ultrasound and orbital computed tomography. Ficoll-Paque density gradient centrifugation was used to isolate PBMCs from around 10 ml of fresh peripheral blood. Trizol reagent was used to extract total RNA, and RNA quality was then checked on an Agilent 2100 Bioanalyzer.

The TCR beta CDR3 regions were amplified from the RNA transcripts. For the first round of RT-PCR on the TCR CDR3, the HTBI primer set was used together with the Qiagen OneStep RT-PCR kit. A second multiplex PCR round built the libraries, followed by size selection and purification. Paired-end sequencing of the libraries was performed with 100 bp reads on an Illumina HiSeq2000. The original pipeline was this. Raw data were processed with SOAPnuke, discarding reads with adapters, uncalled bases, mean Phred below 15, or no exact constant-primer or identifier match. High-quality paired reads were merged with COPE v1.2.5, and unique nucleotide sequences were defined as clonotypes. MiTCR v1.1 was used to align the clonotypes against IMGT TRBV, TRBD and TRBJ reference segments. Analysis was restricted to V-J combinations with a frequency above 0.0001, which covered roughly 99% of repertoires. The TCS score was defined as the ratio of F50 (clonal expansion) to E x V (chaos), calculated using BLOSUM62-based TCRdist between CDR3 peptides within each V-J. Welch's t-statistics and random forest reduced several hundred V-J features to 10 to 15, which were used in a naive Bayes classifier (R e1071). TCRdb reprocessing: public reads trimmed at Q25 with fastp, clones called with MiXCR, in-frame beta chains kept. Each record represents a unique CDR3 protein, reported with the most common genes and DNA among its rows. TCRdb's processing, not the study's, gives the V and J calls here. The sample yields 300,000 to 450,000 distinct CDR3 sequences; 15% to 20% were counted once. Of the sample, 15% to 18% is held by the ten largest clones.

The sample consisted of blood. The V gene is TRBV9 and the J gene is TRBJ2-7, and TRBD2 aligns with 11 junction nucleotides. The TCR originated in a woman aged 40 to 50 with Graves' ophthalmopathy. The CDR3 sequence is CASSPRGTSGEQYF. The DNA reads TGTGCCAGCAGCCCCCGCGGGACTAGCGGCGAGCAGTACTTC.